This T cell receptor beta chain is from a study of cytomegalovirus exposure and HLA in healthy donors. Regarding the study as a whole: Accurate prediction of most subjects' HLA-A and HLA-B alleles from TCR beta sequences was reported.

On this clone: As yet, its antigen is unknown.

60 Vbeta and 13 Jbeta primers were used in PCR. Some clones are missing from TCRdb's copy, which holds only in-frame ones; the method was immunoSEQ multiplex PCR. Among more than 150,000 clones, more than 75% were seen once, and the ten largest hold 1.4%. This clonotype originated in a male donor in good health and CMV-seronegative. Sequenced sample: PBMCs.

The CDR3 bases are TGCAGCGCCTACCGGGGGATAGGGGAAAAACTGTTTTTT. Translating it yields CSAYRGIGEKLFF. This chain connects TRBV29-1 to TRBJ1-4; a weak D match, TRBD1 (5 bases). This CDR3 contains 13 residues. Trimming shortened V by 7 bases and J by 8 bases, and 17 bases separated the two germline ends. Germline CDR1 SQVTM, CDR2 ANQGSEA.